This record looks at one T cell receptor (beta chain) sequence and its context. No antigen is known for it. The PCR employed 60 Vbeta primers together with 13 Jbeta primers. TCRdb's table, derived via immunoSEQ multiplex PCR, lists solely in-frame clones and lacks some. The sample records more than 15,000 clones, under 80% being singletons. This sample stems from a study of cytomegalovirus exposure and HLA in healthy donors. At the level of the study: Earlier, some 170 million T cells were analyzed, and around 100 million unique TCR beta sequences were found among them. Study-level findings and limits: Presence/absence analyses assumed roughly uniform sequencing depth across donors. Later analysis identified a missense DCLRE1C variant that was linked to TCR beta V- and J-gene trimming.

Looked up from germline, CDR1 is MNHEY and CDR2 is SVGAGI. V gave up 4 bases and J gave up 2 bases; unmatched junction bases: 9. The CDR3 runs 16 residues. V usage is TRBV6-5 and J usage is TRBJ1-1, with 8 bases that match TRBD1. The TCR was taken from a man younger than 35 in good health and CMV-seronegative. What was sequenced was PBMCs. CDR3 DNA sequence: TGTGCCAGCAGTTCCTTCGCTGGACAGGGCAACACTGAAGCTTTCTTT. Translating gives CASSSFAGQGNTEAFF.